The clone carrying this TCR beta chain has a handful of counts. Sequencing was performed with immunoSEQ multiplex PCR; in TCRdb, only in-frame clones are kept and a portion is missing. The data contain fewer than 350,000 clones, around 81% of them singletons. V was shortened by 3 bases and J by 7 bases, with 12 bases between the two germline ends. The length of the CDR3 is 13 residues. This sample is drawn from a study of blood T cell repertoires in COVID-19. Study details: Donors in the United States, Italy and Spain gave samples during acute or convalescent COVID-19.

The specimen sequenced was peripheral blood. The chain is built from TRBV12-3 or TRBV12-4 and TRBJ1-1, with D perhaps matching TRBD1 (6 bases). This clonotype originated in an older woman with active or convalescent COVID-19. CDR3 nucleotides: TGTGCCAGCAGTTTCCTTGGACAGCTTGAAGCTTTCTTT. This sequence encodes CASSFLGQLEAFF.